This TCR beta chain originates from a study of T cell changes during pregnancy in multiple sclerosis. The repertoire was sequenced with immunoSEQ multiplex PCR; TCRdb's copy has only in-frame clones and lacks some. The table shows about 69,000 clones, with around 90% occurring only once. The CDR3 is made up of 18 amino acids. V was shortened by 1 base and J by 7 bases, with 21 bases between the two germline ends. Germline V gene lookup returns CDR1 SGDLS and CDR2 YYNGEE. The chain couples TRBV9 to TRBJ1-6, with a tentative D call TRBD1 (6 bases). Sequenced material: CD4+ T cells from peripheral blood mononuclear cells, taken in the third trimester of pregnancy. The receptor was derived from a female donor in good health, enrolled as a control in a pregnancy study. CDR3 nucleotide sequence: TGTGCCAGCAGCGTAAATGTAGCGGGGGCAAAGCGGAATTCACCCCTCCACTTT. Protein: CASSVNVAGAKRNSPLHF. The full variable domain, completed using reference TRBV9 and TRBJ1-6, is DSGVTQTPKHLITATGQRVTLRCSPRSGDLSVYWYQQSLDQGLQFLIQYYNGEERAKGNILERFSAQQFPDLHSELNLSSLELGDSALYFCASSVNVAGAKRNSPLHFGNGTRLTVT.